Sequencing of this T cell receptor (beta chain) was carried out in a study of blood T cell repertoires in COVID-19. For the study at large: PBMCs, B-cell-depleted T cells, or T cells provided the cDNA or gDNA that made up the material.

Sequenced by immunoSEQ multiplex PCR; TCRdb stores in-frame clones only, minus some. Of 290,000 or so clones in the sample, roughly 85% were seen once. The CDR3 contains 16 residues. Germline V gene lookup returns CDR1 MDHEN and CDR2 SYDVKM. V dropped 5 bases and J dropped 4 bases, with 19 bases sitting between them. The source of this sequence is a man aged 50 to 60 with active or convalescent COVID-19. This chain connects TRBV28 to TRBJ2-3, with D tentatively TRBD2 (7 bases). Sequenced input: peripheral blood. DNA of the CDR3: TGTGCCAGCAGTACCCGGGGGGCGGGAGTGGCAGATACGCAGTATTTT. Protein: CASSTRGAGVADTQYF.